These 5 T cell receptor beta chains originate from one sample sequenced in a study of T cell responses to AZD1222 COVID-19 vaccine. The assay was immunoSEQ multiplex PCR, and TCRdb's table has in-frame clones only and misses some. The table lists around 150,000 clones, just over 90% of them singletons. Sample: peripheral blood, taken 28 days after the second AZD1222 dose. These TCRs come from an adult who received the AZD1222 COVID-19 vaccine.

This chain uses TRBV28 with TRBJ1-1, with TRBD1 identical over 10 bases. V lost 6 bases and J lost 1; bases outside the gene matches: 8. The CDR3 loop spans 16 amino acids. Germline CDR1 and CDR2: MDHEN and SYDVKM. CDR3 sequence: CASSQGQGRGNTEAFF. The CDR3 DNA sequence: TGTGCCAGCAGCCAGGGACAGGGGAGAGGGAACACTGAAGCTTTCTTT.

This chain uses TRBV18 with TRBJ2-7; 7 bases are a match to TRBD1. The CDR3 contains 14 residues. Germline lookup yields CDR1 KGHSH and CDR2 LQKENI. Germline trimming cut 3 bases from V and 2 bases from J; bases unmatched to any gene: 4. The DNA of the CDR3 is TGTGCCAGCTCACCTCGGGACAGACCCTACGAGCAGTACTTC. It translates to CASSPRDRPYEQYF. The full variable domain, in which reference TRBV18 and TRBJ2-7 provide the parts outside the CDR3, is NAGVMQNPRHLVRRRGQEARLRCSPMKGHSHVYWYRQLPEEGLKFMVYLQKENIIDESGMPKERFSAEFPKEGPSILRIQQVVRGDSAAYFCASSPRDRPYEQYFGPGTRLTVT.

The chain uses TRBV21-1 and TRBJ1-6; the listed D gene, TRBD1, was not tested against the DNA. TRBV21-1 is recorded as a pseudogene. The CDR3 covers 14 residues. The CDR3, as DNA: TGTGCCAGCAGCAAACGAGGGGGCGGGTCACCCCTCCACTTT. Residues: CASSKRGGGSPLHF.

V is TRBV11-2 and J is TRBJ2-6; D possibly matches TRBD1 or TRBD2 (5 bases each). The germline V gene has CDR1 SGHAT and CDR2 FQNNGV. V was pared by 6 bases and J by 0 bases, with 15 bases between. The CDR3 totals 17 residues. The CDR3 loop is CASRRGRGSSGANVLTF. DNA for the CDR3: TGTGCCAGCAGGAGGGGCAGAGGTAGCTCTGGGGCCAACGTCCTGACTTTC.

The genes are TRBV7-2 and TRBJ1-2; 10 bases are a match to TRBD1. Germline assignment: CDR1 SGHTA and CDR2 FQGNSA. The CDR3 spans 13 residues. V dropped 5 bases and J dropped 6; count of bases not matched to a gene: 3. CDR3 coding DNA: TGTGCCAGCAGCGGACAGGGGGGGCATGGCTACACCTTC. Residues: CASSGQGGHGYTF.